A single sample is the source of the 24 T cell receptor beta chains below, sequenced in a study of shared clonotypes between healthy human individuals. TCRdb's copy holds only in-frame clones and misses some; the assay was immunoSEQ multiplex PCR. The sample lists about 2.2 million clones; just over 90% were seen once. Naive CD8 cells lacked CD45RO, underwent positive selection for CCR7 and left out terminally differentiated effector memory CD45RA+ cells. The sequenced sample was naive CD8+ T cells from PBMCs. Every receptor here comes from a man aged 18 to 29 in good health. Some clones in this sample may be carry-over from other donors' samples.

The rearrangement links TRBV5-1 to TRBJ1-4, with D uncertain. CDR3 size: 15 residues. The ends were cut back, 4 bases at V and 3 bases at J, with 13 bases in the middle. Germline CDR1 SGHRS, CDR2 YFSETQ. The CDR3 DNA follows: TGCGCCAGCAGCACATTGCCAGAGGCTAATGAAAAACTGTTTTTT. Amino acids: CASSTLPEANEKLFF. Based on the CDR3 plus reference TRBV5-1 and TRBJ1-4, the full variable domain is KAGVTQTPRYLIKTRGQQVTLSCSPISGHRSVSWYQQTPGQGLQFLFEYFSETQRNKGNFPGRFSGRQFSNSRSEMNVSTLELGDSALYLCASSTLPEANEKLFFGSGTQLSVL.

This chain links TRBV30 with TRBJ2-6; the match to TRBD1 covers 7 bases. This CDR3 has 14 residues. The ends lost 3 bases at V and 2 bases at J; junction bases unmatched: 1. Germline V gene data show CDR1 as GTSNPN and CDR2 as SVGIG (reference sequence). Written as DNA, the CDR3 is TGTGCCTGGAGGGACAGGCCTGGGGCCAACGTCCTGACTTTC. As protein: CAWRDRPGANVLTF.

CDR3 nucleotides: TGTGCCAGCAGGTTTAGGACATTCCAAGAGACCCAGTACTTC. Translating it yields CASRFRTFQETQYF. The genes are TRBV28 and TRBJ2-5; the D gene is possibly TRBD1 (5 bases). CDR1 and CDR2 (germline): MDHEN, SYDVKM. The CDR3 is made up of 14 amino acids. V lost 6 bases and J 1 base, leaving 12 bases between the germline ends.

The chain links TRBV7-9 to TRBJ1-4; 7 nucleotides agree with TRBD1. The V gene's germline CDR1 is SEHNR and CDR2 FQNEAQ (reference sequence). V dropped 4 bases and J dropped 4; count of bases not matched to a gene: 9. The CDR3 consists of 16 residues. The CDR3 loop is CASSSVAGDSNEKLFF. The DNA for the CDR3 is TGTGCCAGCAGCTCAGTGGCTGGGGACAGTAATGAAAAACTGTTTTTT.

The chain uses TRBV29-1 and TRBJ2-3, with 8 bases identical to TRBD2. V trimming: 6 bases; J trimming: 4 bases; junction bases outside the gene matches: 18. The germline gives CDR1 SQVTM, CDR2 ANQGSEA. The CDR3 is 17 residues long. CDR3 nucleotide sequence: TGCAGCGTGCGAAAAGACGTCGGGGGGGGCATGGCAGATACGCAGTATTTT. Translated: CSVRKDVGGGMADTQYF.

The table lists this clone with a count of one. The chain links TRBV6-5 to TRBJ2-1; D uncertain. Germline-derived CDR1 and CDR2 are MNHEY and SVGAGI. V dropped 6 bases and J dropped 0 bases, with 12 bases sitting between them. The length of the CDR3 is 15 residues. The CDR3 loop reads CASRPLDSSYNEQFF. As DNA, the CDR3 is TGTGCCAGCAGACCCCTCGACTCCTCCTACAATGAGCAGTTCTTC.

CDR3 residues: CASFPWSGRAQGEQYF. The CDR3 nucleotides read TGTGCCAGCTTCCCGTGGAGCGGGAGGGCCCAGGGCGAGCAGTACTTC. The V gene is TRBV11-2, the J gene TRBJ2-7, with 10 bases fitting TRBD2. The V gene's germline CDR1 is SGHAT and CDR2 FQNNGV. CDR3 length: 16 residues. Trimming at V came to 8 bases and at J to 6 bases, leaving 16 bases not matched to a gene.

The chain is built from TRBV13 and TRBJ2-6; no definite D call. Trimming stripped 1 base from V and 8 bases from J, with 9 bases between. The CDR3 runs 14 residues. CDR1 is PRHDT and CDR2 is FYEKMQ in the germline V gene (reference sequence). In nucleotides, the CDR3 is TGTGCCAGCAGCTTAGTGGCAGGTCCCAACGTCCTGACTTTC. Amino acid sequence: CASSLVAGPNVLTF.

In its sample, this clone was seen a few times. This CDR3 reads CASSAAAHRNQGEKLFF. The CDR3 bases are TGTGCCAGCAGTGCAGCAGCCCACAGGAACCAAGGGGAAAAACTGTTTTTT. The chain has TRBV28 and TRBJ1-4; weak D call: TRBD1 (5 bases). The germline V and J ends were trimmed by 5 bases and 8 bases, with 24 bases remaining between them. Germline values: CDR1 MDHEN, CDR2 SYDVKM. The length of the CDR3 is 17 residues.

The chain joins TRBV27 to TRBJ1-2; 7 nucleotides agree with TRBD1. The V and J ends lost 7 bases and 7 bases, in that order; junction bases with no gene match: 9. Germline V lookup: CDR1 MNHEY, CDR2 SMNVEV (reference sequence). The CDR3 runs to 13 residues. Here the CDR3 reads CASTPGQGGGYTF. The CDR3 coding sequence is TGTGCCAGCACCCCAGGGCAGGGGGGTGGCTACACCTTC.

The chain joins TRBV5-1 to TRBJ2-5; unclear D gene. The J call is uncertain, as TRBJ2-7 better fits the DNA end. CDR3 length: 13 amino acids. Germline values: CDR1 SGHRS, CDR2 YFSETQ. In DNA form, the CDR3 reads TGCGCCAGCACCGCCGCGCGATCCTACGAGCAGTACTTC. Protein sequence: CASTAARSYEQYF.

The genes are TRBV30 and TRBJ1-2; 7 bases are shared with TRBD1. This CDR3 is 11 amino acids long. Germline-derived CDR1 and CDR2 are GTSNPN and SVGIG (reference sequence). The V segment lost 8 bases and the J segment 4 bases; nucleotides outside the gene matches: 4. The CDR3 sequence is CALNRGYGYTF. The CDR3 bases are TGTGCCCTCAACAGGGGCTATGGCTACACCTTC.

The chain couples TRBV21-1 to TRBJ1-5; TRBD1 reflects the table's D call only, with no check against the DNA. TRBV21-1 is flagged as a pseudogene. The CDR3 length is 17 residues. The CDR3 DNA follows: TGTGCCAGCAGCAGAACGACAGGGGGCGAGAGCAATCAGCCCCAGCATTTT. Residues: CASSRTTGGESNQPQHF.

This clone was counted a single time. This chain connects TRBV7-9 to TRBJ2-7; 7 bases match TRBD2. The germline V gene encodes CDR1 SEHNR and CDR2 FQNEAQ (reference sequence). V was clipped by 7 bases and J by 1 base; unmatched bases: 7. The length of the CDR3 is 14 residues. The CDR3, as DNA: TGTGCCAGCAACGCGGGAGAAGAGTCCTACGAGCAGTACTTC. Amino acids: CASNAGEESYEQYF.

The V gene is TRBV27, the J gene TRBJ2-7; 9 nucleotides line up with TRBD1. Looked up from germline, CDR1 is MNHEY and CDR2 is SMNVEV (reference sequence). This CDR3 comprises 16 residues. J was trimmed by 0 bases and V by 5 bases; bases with no gene match: 8. CDR3 protein: CASSPLKTGGSYEQYF. In DNA form, the CDR3 reads TGTGCCAGCAGTCCACTGAAGACAGGGGGCTCCTACGAGCAGTACTTC.

The rearrangement joins TRBV28 to TRBJ2-1; D call uncertain. The germline V gene encodes CDR1 MDHEN and CDR2 SYDVKM. CDR3 length equals 17 residues. Trimming removed 6 bases at V and 3 bases at J, with 21 bases between. CDR3 DNA: TGTGCCAGCAGACAAACCTGGCTAGACAAGAACTACAATGAGCAGTTCTTC. Its protein product is CASRQTWLDKNYNEQFF.

A single count supports this clone. Other nucleotide sequences from this sample produce the same CDR3. The chain has TRBV19 and TRBJ2-1, with TRBD1 identical over 10 bases. The CDR3 is 14 residues long. V gave up 9 bases and J gave up 4 bases; unmatched junction bases: 6. Germline V gene sequence: CDR1 LNHDA, CDR2 SQIVND (reference sequence). In nucleotides, the CDR3 is TGTGCCAGCCAGGACAGGGGGGGTTACAATGAGCAGTTCTTC. Encoded protein: CASQDRGGYNEQFF.

Only a few counts were recorded for this clone. V gene TRBV10-3 combines with J gene TRBJ1-2, with D unresolved. This CDR3 region has 13 residues. Germline V CDR1 and CDR2: ENHRY, SYGVKD. The germline V and J ends were trimmed by 0 bases and 2 bases, with 4 bases remaining between them. The CDR3 DNA follows: TGTGCCATCAGTGAGTCGGAGAACTATGGCTACACCTTC. It encodes CAISESENYGYTF.

Comment on this clone: The identical CDR3 is also encoded by other nucleotide sequences in the sample. V usage is TRBV27 and J usage is TRBJ1-2, with D maybe TRBD1 (6 bases). This CDR3 has 14 amino acids. Trimming removed 5 bases at V and 5 bases at J, with 15 bases between. The germline V gene has CDR1 MNHEY and CDR2 SMNVEV (reference sequence). In DNA form, the CDR3 reads TGTGCCAGCAGTCCAACAGGGTCAGGATATGGCTACACCTTC. It encodes CASSPTGSGYGYTF.

The chain combines TRBV28 with TRBJ2-1; 7 bases line up with TRBD1. Looked up from germline, CDR1 is MDHEN and CDR2 is SYDVKM. The CDR3 covers 15 residues. The trim removed 5 bases at V and 10 bases at J, leaving 14 bases unmatched. The CDR3 sequence is CASSPRQGLPPEQFF. The CDR3 nucleotides read TGTGCCAGCAGTCCCCGACAGGGCCTTCCACCCGAGCAGTTCTTC.

This chain joins TRBV5-6 and TRBJ2-5; possibly TRBD1 for D (6 bases). The J call may be wrong; the DNA end is better matched by TRBJ2-7. This CDR3 is built from 16 residues. Germline lookup yields CDR1 SGHDT and CDR2 YYEEEE. The CDR3 loop is CASSLRVQGMVHEQYF. CDR3 coding DNA: TGTGCCAGCAGCTTGCGTGTGCAGGGGATGGTCCACGAGCAGTACTTC.

The chain uses TRBV15 and TRBJ1-1; possibly TRBD1 for D (6 bases). Germline-derived CDR1 and CDR2 are LNHNV and YYDKDF (reference sequence). Trimming cost V 0 bases and J 6 bases, with 11 bases left between them. The CDR3 is 14 amino acids. The CDR3 DNA reads as TGTGCCACCAGCAGAGAAGACAGGCGCGCTGAAGCTTTCTTT. Its translation is CATSREDRRAEAFF.

This clone appeared a single time. The chain recombines TRBV29-1 with TRBJ1-2, with D unresolved. V lost 2 bases to trimming and J lost 8 bases, with 12 bases between them. CDR3 length: 12 residues. Germline V lookup: CDR1 SQVTM, CDR2 ANQGSEA. The CDR3 nucleotides are TGCAGCGTTGAAAACAGCCCAGAAGGCTACACCTTC. Encoded protein: CSVENSPEGYTF.

This clone was counted once. The rearrangement uses TRBV7-9 and TRBJ2-7; 10 bases map to TRBD2. Germline assignment: CDR1 SEHNR and CDR2 FQNEAQ (reference sequence). After removal of 3 bases from V and 1 base from J, the junction contained 3 bases not matched to a gene. The CDR3 extends over 15 amino acids. Here the CDR3 DNA reads TGTGCCAGCAGCTTCAAACTAGCGGGGTCCTACGAGCAGTACTTC. Translation: CASSFKLAGSYEQYF.